This is a list of T cell receptor beta chains from one sample in a study of cytomegalovirus exposure and HLA in healthy donors. Sequencing was performed with immunoSEQ multiplex PCR; in TCRdb, only in-frame clones are kept and a portion is missing. The data show 90,000 to 110,000 clones, 76% seen once. Sequences were obtained from PBMCs. The receptor set was obtained from a woman aged 45-65 years in good health and CMV-seropositive. The CDR3 runs from the conserved cysteine through the conserved F or W. The D gene is left open where the match is weak. Part of the rows lack a size; the others show once, few, many or a class for expanded clones.

v_call,j_call,clone_size,d_call,cdr3_nt,cdr3_aa
TRBV27,TRBJ2-5,few,NA,TGTGCCAGCAGTTTACGGCGGGAAGAGACCCAGTACTTC,CASSLRREETQYF
TRBV27,TRBJ2-3,NA,TRBD2,TGTGCCAGCCATCAACTCGGGACTAGCGGGCTTTTTGAGCAGTATTTT,CASHQLGTSGLFEQYF
TRBV5-1,TRBJ1-3,NA,NA,TGCGCCAGCAGCCCTAGGGGGGGGGCAGCTGGAAACACCATATATTTT,CASSPRGGAAGNTIYF
TRBV7-2,TRBJ2-2,NA,NA,TGTGCCAGCAGCCAACAGAGCTACACCGGGGAGCTGTTTTTT,CASSQQSYTGELFF
TRBV6-5,TRBJ2-5,NA,NA,TGTGCCAGCAGCGCGAAGCCAGCGCCCCAAGAGACCCAGTACTTC,CASSAKPAPQETQYF
TRBV19,TRBJ1-1,NA,TRBD1,TGTGCCAGTAGTGCAGACAGGGGGAGGGACATGAACACTGAAGCTTTCTTT,CASSADRGRDMNTEAFF
TRBV9,TRBJ2-7,once,NA,TGTGCCAGCAGCGTAGGAGATAGCCCATGGCTGGGGGGGCAGTACTTC,CASSVGDSPWLGGQYF
TRBV27,TRBJ1-1,NA,NA,TGTGCCAGCAGTTTTGCAGGGGTAGCGACTGAAGCTTTCTTT,CASSFAGVATEAFF
TRBV4-3,TRBJ2-2,few,TRBD2,TGCGCCAGCAGCCAAGATGTAGCGGGGGGGACGAACACCGGGGAGCTGTTTTTT,CASSQDVAGGTNTGELFF
TRBV25-1,TRBJ1-6,NA,TRBD1,TGTGCCAGCACCTCAGGGGGCGATTCACCCCTCCACTTT,CASTSGGDSPLHF
TRBV29-1,TRBJ1-4,NA,NA,TGCAGCGTCGCCAGGGCGGGAGAAAAACTGTTTTTT,CSVARAGEKLFF
TRBV29-1,TRBJ2-5,NA,TRBD2,TGCAGCGTTAGGCTAGCGGGACGACCGGGGGGAGAGACCCAGTACTTC,CSVRLAGRPGGETQYF
TRBV7-2,TRBJ2-7,NA,NA,TGTGCCAGCAGCCCCGGGACACACACCTACGAGCAGTACTTC,CASSPGTHTYEQYF
TRBV9,TRBJ2-3,NA,NA,TGTGCCAGCAGGGCCGACTCAGATACGCAGTATTTT,CASRADSDTQYF
TRBV4-3,TRBJ1-1,few,TRBD1,TGCGCCAGCAGCCAATCCTCGACAGGGGCGGGAACTGAAGCTTTCTTT,CASSQSSTGAGTEAFF
TRBV7-9,TRBJ2-3,NA,TRBD2,TGTTCCAGCAGCCCGGGACTAGCGGGGGTCACAGATACGCAGTATTTT,CSSSPGLAGVTDTQYF
TRBV10-3,TRBJ2-5,few,NA,TGTGCCAGTTCAGGGGGGGAGACCCAGTACTTC,CASSGGETQYF
TRBV7-9,TRBJ1-2,few,NA,TGTTCCAGCAGTTCGGCGGGTGGCTACACCTTC,CSSSSAGGYTF
TRBV13,TRBJ1-4,NA,NA,TGTGCCAGCAGCTCGACAGGTTTGGGGGAAAAACTGTTTTTT,CASSSTGLGEKLFF
TRBV4-3,TRBJ2-1,NA,TRBD1,TGCGCCAGCAGCCAAGAAGAAGGGCCCCTACGCGGGACAGGGGGGAATGAGCAGTTCTTC,CASSQEEGPLRGTGGNEQFF
TRBV11-2,TRBJ2-1,NA,TRBD2,TGTGCCAGCAGCATCGGGACTAGCTCCTCCAATGAGCAGTTCTTC,CASSIGTSSSNEQFF
TRBV12-5,TRBJ2-3,few,NA,TGTGCTAGTGGCTTCAGCCAGGCGGGGAGATACACAGATACGCAGTATTTT,CASGFSQAGRYTDTQYF